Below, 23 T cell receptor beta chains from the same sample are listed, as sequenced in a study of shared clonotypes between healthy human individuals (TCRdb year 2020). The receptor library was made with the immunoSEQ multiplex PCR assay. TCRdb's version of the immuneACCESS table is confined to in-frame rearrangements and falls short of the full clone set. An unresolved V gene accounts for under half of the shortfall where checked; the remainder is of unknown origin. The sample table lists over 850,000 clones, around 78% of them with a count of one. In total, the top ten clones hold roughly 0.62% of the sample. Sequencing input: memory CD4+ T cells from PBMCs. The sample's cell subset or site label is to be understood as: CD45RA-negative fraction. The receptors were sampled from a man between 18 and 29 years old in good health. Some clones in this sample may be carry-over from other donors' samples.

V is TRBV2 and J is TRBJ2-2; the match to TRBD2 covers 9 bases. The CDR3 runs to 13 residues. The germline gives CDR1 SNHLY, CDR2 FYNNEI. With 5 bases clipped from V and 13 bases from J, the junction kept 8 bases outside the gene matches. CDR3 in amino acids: CASSREREAGLFF. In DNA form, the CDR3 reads TGTGCCAGCAGTCGAGAGCGGGAGGCGGGGCTGTTTTTT.

The CDR3 coding sequence is TGTGCCAGCAGTCCCACTAGCGCTACCAAAAACATTCAGTACTTC. Its translation is CASSPTSATKNIQYF. The V gene is TRBV27, the J gene TRBJ2-4; TRBD2 agrees at 7 bases. The CDR3 has 15 amino acids. Per the germline V gene, CDR1 is MNHEY and CDR2 is SMNVEV (reference sequence). Trimming removed 5 bases from V and 2 bases from J; junction bases left unmatched: 6.

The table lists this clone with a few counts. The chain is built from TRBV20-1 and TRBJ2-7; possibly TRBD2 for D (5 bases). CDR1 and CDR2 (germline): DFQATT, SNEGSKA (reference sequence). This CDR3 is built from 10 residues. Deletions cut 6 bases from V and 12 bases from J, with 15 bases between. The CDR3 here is CSAVDSLAYF. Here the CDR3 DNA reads TGCAGTGCCGTGGACTCTTTGGCGTACTTC.

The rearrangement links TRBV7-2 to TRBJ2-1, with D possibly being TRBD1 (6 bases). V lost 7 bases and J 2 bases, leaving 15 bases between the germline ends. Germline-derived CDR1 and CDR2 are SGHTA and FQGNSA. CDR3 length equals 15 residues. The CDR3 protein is CASTQMAGAYNEQFF. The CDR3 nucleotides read TGTGCCAGCACCCAAATGGCAGGGGCCTACAATGAGCAGTTCTTC.

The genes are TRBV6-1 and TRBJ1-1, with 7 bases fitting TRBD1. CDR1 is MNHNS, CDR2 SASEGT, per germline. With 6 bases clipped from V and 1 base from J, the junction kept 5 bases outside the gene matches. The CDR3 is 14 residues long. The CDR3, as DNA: TGTGCCAGCAGGGAGACAGGGTCGAACACTGAAGCTTTCTTT. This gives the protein CASRETGSNTEAFF.

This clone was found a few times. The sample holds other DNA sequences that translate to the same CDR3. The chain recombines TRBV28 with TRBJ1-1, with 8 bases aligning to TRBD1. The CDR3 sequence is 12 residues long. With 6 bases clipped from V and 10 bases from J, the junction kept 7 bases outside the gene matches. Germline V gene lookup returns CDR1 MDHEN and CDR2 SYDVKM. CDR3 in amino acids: CASSPTGAGAFF. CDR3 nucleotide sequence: TGTGCCAGCAGCCCGACAGGGGCTGGAGCTTTCTTT. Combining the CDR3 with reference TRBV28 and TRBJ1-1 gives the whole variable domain DVKVTQSSRYLVKRTGEKVFLECVQDMDHENMFWYRQDPGLGLRLIYFSYDVKMKEKGDIPEGYSVSREKKERFSLILESASTNQTSMYLCASSPTGAGAFFGQGTRLTVV.

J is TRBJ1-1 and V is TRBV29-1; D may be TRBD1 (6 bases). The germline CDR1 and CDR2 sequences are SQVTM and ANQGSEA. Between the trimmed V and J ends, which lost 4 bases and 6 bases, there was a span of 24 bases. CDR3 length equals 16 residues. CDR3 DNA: TGCAGCGTTGGCACCCCGCGAGGGACACGGAGTGCTGAAGCTTTCTTT. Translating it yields CSVGTPRGTRSAEAFF.

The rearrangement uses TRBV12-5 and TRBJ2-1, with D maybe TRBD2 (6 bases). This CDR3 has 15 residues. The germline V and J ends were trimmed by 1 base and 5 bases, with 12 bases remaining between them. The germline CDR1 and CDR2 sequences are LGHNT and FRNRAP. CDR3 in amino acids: CASGLGLTRDNEQFF. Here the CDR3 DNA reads TGTGCTAGTGGTTTGGGATTGACTAGGGACAATGAGCAGTTCTTC.

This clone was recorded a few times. The CDR3 region has the DNA TGTGCCAGTAGTATTATGCCCCTAGGACCCTGGGACAATGAGCAGTTCTTC. Protein sequence: CASSIMPLGPWDNEQFF. The chain joins TRBV19 to TRBJ2-1; D unclear. Germline V gene sequence: CDR1 LNHDA, CDR2 SQIVND (reference sequence). V gave up 3 bases and J gave up 5 bases, with 20 bases separating them. This CDR3 is built from 17 residues.

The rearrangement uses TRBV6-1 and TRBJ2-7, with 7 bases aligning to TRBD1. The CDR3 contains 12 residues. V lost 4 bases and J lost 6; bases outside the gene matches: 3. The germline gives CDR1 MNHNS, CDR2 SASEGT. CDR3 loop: CASSGQGFEQYF. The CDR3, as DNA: TGTGCCAGCAGTGGACAGGGCTTCGAGCAGTACTTC.

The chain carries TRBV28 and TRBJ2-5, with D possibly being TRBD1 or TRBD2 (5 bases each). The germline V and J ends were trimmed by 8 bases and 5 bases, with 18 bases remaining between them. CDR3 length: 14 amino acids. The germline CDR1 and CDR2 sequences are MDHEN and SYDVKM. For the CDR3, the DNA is TGTGCCAGCCATGGACCGACCTGGGGGGAGACCCAGTACTTC. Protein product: CASHGPTWGETQYF.

The CDR3 nucleotides read TGTGCCAGCACGAGGAATTCCTACAATGAGCAGTTCTTC. Protein product: CASTRNSYNEQFF. The chain recombines TRBV28 with TRBJ2-1; D unresolved. There are 13 residues in the CDR3. Trimming cost V 7 bases and J 1 base, with 8 bases left between them. Germline V gene sequence: CDR1 MDHEN, CDR2 SYDVKM.

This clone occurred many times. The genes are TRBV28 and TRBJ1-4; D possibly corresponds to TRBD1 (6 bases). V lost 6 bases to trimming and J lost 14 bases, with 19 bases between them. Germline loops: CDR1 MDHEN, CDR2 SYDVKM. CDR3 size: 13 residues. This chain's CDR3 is CASSRPRDTGLFF. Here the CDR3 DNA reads TGTGCCAGCAGCCGCCCCCGGGACACAGGTCTGTTTTTT.

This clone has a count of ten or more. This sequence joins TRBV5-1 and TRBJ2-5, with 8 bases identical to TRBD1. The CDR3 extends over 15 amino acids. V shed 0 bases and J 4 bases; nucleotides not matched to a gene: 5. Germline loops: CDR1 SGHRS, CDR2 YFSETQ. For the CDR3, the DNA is TGCGCCAGCAGCTTGGGGACAGGGAACGGAGAGACCCAGTACTTC. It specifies CASSLGTGNGETQYF.

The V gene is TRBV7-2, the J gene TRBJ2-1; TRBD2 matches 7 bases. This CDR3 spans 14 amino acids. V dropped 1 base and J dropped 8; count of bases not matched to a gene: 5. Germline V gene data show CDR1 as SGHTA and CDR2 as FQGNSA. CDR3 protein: CASSLGRESDEQFF. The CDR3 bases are TGTGCCAGCAGCTTAGGGCGGGAGAGCGATGAGCAGTTCTTC.

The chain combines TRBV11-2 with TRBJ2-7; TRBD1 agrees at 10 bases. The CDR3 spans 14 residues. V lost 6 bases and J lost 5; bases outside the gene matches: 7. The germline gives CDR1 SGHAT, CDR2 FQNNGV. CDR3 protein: CASRTDRGTHEQYF. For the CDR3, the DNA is TGTGCCAGCAGGACGGACAGGGGGACCCACGAGCAGTACTTC.

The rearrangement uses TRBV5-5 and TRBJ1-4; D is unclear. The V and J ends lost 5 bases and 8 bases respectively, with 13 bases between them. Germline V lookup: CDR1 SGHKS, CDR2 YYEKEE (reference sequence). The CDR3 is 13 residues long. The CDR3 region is CASSLGTREKLFF. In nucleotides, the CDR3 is TGTGCCAGCAGTTTAGGCACTAGGGAAAAACTGTTTTTT.

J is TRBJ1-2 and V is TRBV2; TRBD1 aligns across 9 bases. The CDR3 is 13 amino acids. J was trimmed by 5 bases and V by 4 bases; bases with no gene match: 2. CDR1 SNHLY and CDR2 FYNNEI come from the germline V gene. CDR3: CASSGTGAYGYTF. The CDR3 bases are TGTGCCAGCAGTGGGACAGGGGCGTATGGCTACACCTTC.

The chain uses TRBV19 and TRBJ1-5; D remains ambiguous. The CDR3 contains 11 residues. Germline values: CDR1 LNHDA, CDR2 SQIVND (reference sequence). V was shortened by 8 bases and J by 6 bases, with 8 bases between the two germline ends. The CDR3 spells CASGESQPQHF. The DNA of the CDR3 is TGTGCCAGTGGCGAGAGTCAGCCCCAGCATTTT.

CDR3 sequence (DNA): TGTGCCAGCAGTCTCCCCAGGGGAAGCAGCGAGCAGTACTTC. Residues: CASSLPRGSSEQYF. The genes are TRBV28 and TRBJ2-7, with D tentatively TRBD1 (6 bases). The germline V and J ends were trimmed by 5 bases and 6 bases, with 17 bases remaining between them. Germline-derived CDR1 and CDR2 are MDHEN and SYDVKM. This CDR3 has 14 amino acids.

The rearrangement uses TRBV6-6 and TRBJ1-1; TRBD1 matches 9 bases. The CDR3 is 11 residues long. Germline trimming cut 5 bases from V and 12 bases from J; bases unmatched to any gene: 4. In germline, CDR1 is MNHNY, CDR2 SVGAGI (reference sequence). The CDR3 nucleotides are TGTGCCAGCAGTACGACAGGGGGGTCTTTCTTT. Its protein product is CASSTTGGSFF.

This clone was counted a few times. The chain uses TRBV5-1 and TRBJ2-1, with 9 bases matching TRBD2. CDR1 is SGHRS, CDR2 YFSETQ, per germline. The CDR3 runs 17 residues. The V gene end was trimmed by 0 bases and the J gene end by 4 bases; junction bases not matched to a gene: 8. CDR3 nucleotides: TGCGCCAGCAGCTTGGATGGTAGCGGGAGTGGGTACAATGAGCAGTTCTTC. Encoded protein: CASSLDGSGSGYNEQFF. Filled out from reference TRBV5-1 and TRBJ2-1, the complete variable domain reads KAGVTQTPRYLIKTRGQQVTLSCSPISGHRSVSWYQQTPGQGLQFLFEYFSETQRNKGNFPGRFSGRQFSNSRSEMNVSTLELGDSALYLCASSLDGSGSGYNEQFFGPGTRLTVL.

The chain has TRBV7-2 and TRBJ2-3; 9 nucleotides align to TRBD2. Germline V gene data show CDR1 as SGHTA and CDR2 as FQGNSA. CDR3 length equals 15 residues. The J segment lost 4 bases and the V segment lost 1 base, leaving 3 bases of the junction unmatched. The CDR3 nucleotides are TGTGCCAGCAGCTTAGTGGCGGGAGGGGCAGATACGCAGTATTTT. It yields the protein CASSLVAGGADTQYF. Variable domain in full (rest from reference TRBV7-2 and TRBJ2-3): GAGVSQSPSNKVTEKGKDVELRCDPISGHTALYWYRQSLGQGLEFLIYFQGNSAPDKSGLPSDRFSAERTGGSVSTLTIQRTQQEDSAVYLCASSLVAGGADTQYFGPGTRLTVL.